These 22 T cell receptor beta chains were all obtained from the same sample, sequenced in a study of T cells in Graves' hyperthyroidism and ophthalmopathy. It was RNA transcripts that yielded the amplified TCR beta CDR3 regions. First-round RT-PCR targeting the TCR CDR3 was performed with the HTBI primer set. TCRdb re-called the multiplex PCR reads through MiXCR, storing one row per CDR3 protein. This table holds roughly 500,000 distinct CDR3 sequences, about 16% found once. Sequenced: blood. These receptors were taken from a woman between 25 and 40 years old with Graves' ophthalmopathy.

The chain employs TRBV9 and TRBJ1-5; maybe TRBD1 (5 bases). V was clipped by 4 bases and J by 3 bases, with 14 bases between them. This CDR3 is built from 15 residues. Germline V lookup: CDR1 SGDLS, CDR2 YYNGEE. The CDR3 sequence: CASSYGAGHNQPQHF. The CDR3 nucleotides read TGTGCCAGCAGCTACGGGGCAGGGCACAATCAGCCCCAGCATTTT.

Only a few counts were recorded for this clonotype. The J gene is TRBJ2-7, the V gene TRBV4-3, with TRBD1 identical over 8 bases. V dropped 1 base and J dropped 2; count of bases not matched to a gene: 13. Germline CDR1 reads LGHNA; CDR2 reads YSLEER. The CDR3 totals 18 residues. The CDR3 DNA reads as TGCGCCAGCAGCCAAGCTCAAGTGACAGGGGCCGCCGCCTACGAGCAGTACTTC. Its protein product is CASSQAQVTGAAAYEQYF.

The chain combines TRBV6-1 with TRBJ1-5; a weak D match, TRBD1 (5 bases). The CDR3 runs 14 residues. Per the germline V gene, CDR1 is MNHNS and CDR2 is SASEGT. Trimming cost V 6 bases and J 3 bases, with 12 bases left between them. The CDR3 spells CASSNQGDNQPQHF. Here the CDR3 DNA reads TGTGCCAGCAGCAACCAAGGGGACAATCAGCCCCAGCATTTT.

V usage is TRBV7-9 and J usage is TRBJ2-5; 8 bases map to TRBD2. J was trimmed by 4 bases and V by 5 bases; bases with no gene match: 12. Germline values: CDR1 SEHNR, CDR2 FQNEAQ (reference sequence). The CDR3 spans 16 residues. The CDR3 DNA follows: TGTGCCAGCAGCCAAAATCCGGGACTAGTAAGAGAGACCCAGTACTTC. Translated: CASSQNPGLVRETQYF.

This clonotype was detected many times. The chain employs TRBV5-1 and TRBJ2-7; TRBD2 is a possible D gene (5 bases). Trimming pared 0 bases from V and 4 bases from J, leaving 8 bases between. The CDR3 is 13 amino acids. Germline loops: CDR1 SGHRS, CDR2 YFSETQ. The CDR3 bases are TGCGCCAGCAGCTTGGACACTAGATACGAGCAGTACTTC. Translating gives CASSLDTRYEQYF.

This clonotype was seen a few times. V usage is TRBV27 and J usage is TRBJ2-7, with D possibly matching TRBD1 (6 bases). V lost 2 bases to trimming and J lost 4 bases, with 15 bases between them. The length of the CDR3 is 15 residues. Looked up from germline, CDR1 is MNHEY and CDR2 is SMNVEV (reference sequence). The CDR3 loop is CASSLNQGFGYEQYF. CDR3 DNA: TGTGCCAGCAGTTTAAATCAGGGGTTTGGGTACGAGCAGTACTTC.

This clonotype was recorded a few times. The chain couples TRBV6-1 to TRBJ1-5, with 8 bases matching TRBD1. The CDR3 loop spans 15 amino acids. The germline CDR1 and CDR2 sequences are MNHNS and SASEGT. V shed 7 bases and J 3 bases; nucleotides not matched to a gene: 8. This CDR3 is CASIRTGMANQPQHF. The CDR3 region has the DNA TGTGCCAGCATTAGGACAGGGATGGCCAATCAGCCCCAGCATTTT.

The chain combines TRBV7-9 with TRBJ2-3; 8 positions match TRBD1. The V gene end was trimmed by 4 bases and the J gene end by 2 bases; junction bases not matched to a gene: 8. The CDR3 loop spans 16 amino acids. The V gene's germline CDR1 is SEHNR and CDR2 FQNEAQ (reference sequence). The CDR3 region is CASSSPPDRDTDTQYF. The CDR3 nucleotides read TGTGCCAGCAGCTCACCCCCGGACAGGGACACAGATACGCAGTATTTT.

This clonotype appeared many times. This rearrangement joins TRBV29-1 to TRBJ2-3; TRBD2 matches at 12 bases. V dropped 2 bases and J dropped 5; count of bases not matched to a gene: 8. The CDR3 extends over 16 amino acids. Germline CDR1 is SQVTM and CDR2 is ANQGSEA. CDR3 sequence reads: CSVEFRLAGEVDTQYF. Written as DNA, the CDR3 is TGCAGCGTTGAATTTCGACTAGCGGGAGAAGTAGATACGCAGTATTTT.

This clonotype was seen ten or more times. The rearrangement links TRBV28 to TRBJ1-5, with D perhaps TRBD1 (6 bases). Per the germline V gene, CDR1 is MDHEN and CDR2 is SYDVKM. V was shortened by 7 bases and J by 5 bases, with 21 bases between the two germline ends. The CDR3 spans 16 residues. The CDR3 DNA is TGTGCCAGCATCGGAGTAGTAGGAGAGGGGGATCAGCCCCAGCATTTT. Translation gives CASIGVVGEGDQPQHF.

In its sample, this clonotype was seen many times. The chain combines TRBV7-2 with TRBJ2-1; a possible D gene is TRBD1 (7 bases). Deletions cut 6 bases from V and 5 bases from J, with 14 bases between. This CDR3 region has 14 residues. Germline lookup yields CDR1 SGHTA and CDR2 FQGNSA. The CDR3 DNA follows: TGTGCCAGCAGACCGACCAGGGGGGACAATGAGCAGTTCTTC. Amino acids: CASRPTRGDNEQFF. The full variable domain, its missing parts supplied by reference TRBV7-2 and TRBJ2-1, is GAGVSQSPSNKVTEKGKDVELRCDPISGHTALYWYRQSLGQGLEFLIYFQGNSAPDKSGLPSDRFSAERTGGSVSTLTIQRTQQEDSAVYLCASRPTRGDNEQFFGPGTRLTVL.

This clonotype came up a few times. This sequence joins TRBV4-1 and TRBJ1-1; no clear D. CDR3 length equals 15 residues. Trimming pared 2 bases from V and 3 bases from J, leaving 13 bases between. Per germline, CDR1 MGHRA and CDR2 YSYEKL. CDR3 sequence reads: CASSQSDGRYTEAFF. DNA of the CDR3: TGCGCCAGCAGCCAATCGGACGGGCGATACACTGAAGCTTTCTTT.

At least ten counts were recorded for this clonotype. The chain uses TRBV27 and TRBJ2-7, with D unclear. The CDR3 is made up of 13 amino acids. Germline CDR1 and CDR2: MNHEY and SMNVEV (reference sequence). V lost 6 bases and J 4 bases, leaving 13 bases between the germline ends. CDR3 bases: TGTGCCAGCAGCTTAACGGCAGGATACGAGCAGTACTTC. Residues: CASSLTAGYEQYF.

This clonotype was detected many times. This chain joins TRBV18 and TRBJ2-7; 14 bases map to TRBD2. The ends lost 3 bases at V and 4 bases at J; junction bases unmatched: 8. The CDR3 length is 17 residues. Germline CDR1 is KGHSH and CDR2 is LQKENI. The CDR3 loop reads CASSPPSGLAGAYEQYF. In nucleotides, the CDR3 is TGTGCCAGCTCACCTCCATCGGGACTAGCGGGAGCTTACGAGCAGTACTTC.

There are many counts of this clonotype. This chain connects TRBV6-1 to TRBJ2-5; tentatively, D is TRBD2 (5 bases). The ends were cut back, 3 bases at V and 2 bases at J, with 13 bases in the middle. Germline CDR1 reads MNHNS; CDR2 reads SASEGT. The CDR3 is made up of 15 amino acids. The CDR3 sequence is CASSEVAGRQETQYF. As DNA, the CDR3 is TGTGCCAGCAGTGAGGTGGCGGGTCGGCAAGAGACCCAGTACTTC.

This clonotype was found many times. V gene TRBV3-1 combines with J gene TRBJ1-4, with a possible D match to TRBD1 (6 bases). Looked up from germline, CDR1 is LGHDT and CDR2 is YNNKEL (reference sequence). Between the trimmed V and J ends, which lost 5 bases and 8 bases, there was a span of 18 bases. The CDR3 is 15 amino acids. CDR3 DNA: TGTGCCAGCAGCGAATGGGGGACAAGTGGAGAAAAACTGTTTTTT. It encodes CASSEWGTSGEKLFF.

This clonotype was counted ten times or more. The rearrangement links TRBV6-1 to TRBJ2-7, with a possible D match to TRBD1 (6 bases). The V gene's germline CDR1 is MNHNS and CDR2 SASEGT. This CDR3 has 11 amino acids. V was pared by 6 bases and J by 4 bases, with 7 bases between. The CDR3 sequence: CASRRGYEQYF. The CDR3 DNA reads TGTGCCAGCAGGAGGGGGTACGAGCAGTACTTC.

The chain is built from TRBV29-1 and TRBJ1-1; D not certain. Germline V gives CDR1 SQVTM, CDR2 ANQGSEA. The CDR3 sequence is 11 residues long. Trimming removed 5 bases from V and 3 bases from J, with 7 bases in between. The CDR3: CSVRKYTEAFF. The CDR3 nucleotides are TGCAGCGTTAGAAAGTACACTGAAGCTTTCTTT. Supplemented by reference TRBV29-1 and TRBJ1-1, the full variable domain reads SAVISQKPSRDICQRGTSLTIQCQVDSQVTMMFWYRQQPGQSLTLIATANQGSEATYESGFVIDKFPISRPNLTFSTLTVSNMSPEDSSIYLCSVRKYTEAFFGQGTRLTVV.

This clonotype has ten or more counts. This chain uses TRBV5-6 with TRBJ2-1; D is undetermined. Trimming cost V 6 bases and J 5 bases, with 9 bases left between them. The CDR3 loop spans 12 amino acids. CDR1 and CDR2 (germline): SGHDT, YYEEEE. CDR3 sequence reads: CASNPRHNEQFF. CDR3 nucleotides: TGTGCCAGCAATCCCCGCCACAATGAGCAGTTCTTC.

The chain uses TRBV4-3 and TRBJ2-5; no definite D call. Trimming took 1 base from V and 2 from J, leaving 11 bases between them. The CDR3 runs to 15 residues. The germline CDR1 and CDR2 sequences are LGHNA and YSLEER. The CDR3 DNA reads TGCGCCAGCAGCCAAGCCTGGGCAGAACAAGAGACCCAGTACTTC. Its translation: CASSQAWAEQETQYF.

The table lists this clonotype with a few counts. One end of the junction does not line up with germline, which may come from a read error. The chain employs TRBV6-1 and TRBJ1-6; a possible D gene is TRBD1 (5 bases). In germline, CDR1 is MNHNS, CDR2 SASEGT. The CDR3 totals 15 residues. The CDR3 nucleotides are TGTGCCAGCAGCGAAGAGCCGACAGTAAATTCACCCCTCCACTTT. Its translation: CASSEEPTVNSPLHF.

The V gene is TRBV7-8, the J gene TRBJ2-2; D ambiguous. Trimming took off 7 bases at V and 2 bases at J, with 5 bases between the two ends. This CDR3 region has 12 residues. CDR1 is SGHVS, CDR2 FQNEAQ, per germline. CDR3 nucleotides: TGTGCCAGCAACGTTAACACCGGGGAGCTGTTTTTT. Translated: CASNVNTGELFF.